These T cell receptor beta chains were read from a single sample in a study of T cells in Graves' hyperthyroidism and ophthalmopathy. TCRdb reprocessed the multiplex PCR reads with MiXCR, giving one entry per CDR3 protein. The sample contains hundreds of thousands of distinct CDR3 sequences, approximately 14% of which appear only once. The sequencing sample was made of blood. These receptors were obtained from a woman under 30 with Graves' hyperthyroidism. Both conserved end residues are part of each CDR3. The D gene is left open where the match is weak. Expanded clones get a size class; other rows say once, few or many, or leave the size out.

d_call	v_call	cdr3_length	clone_size	j_call	cdr3_aa	cdr3_nt
NA	TRBV20-1	14	NA	TRBJ2-6	CSAAGDSGANVLTF	TGCAGTGCTGCTGGGGACTCTGGGGCCAACGTCCTGACTTTC
NA	TRBV20-1	13	many	TRBJ2-1	CSARSPERTEQFF	TGCAGTGCTAGATCCCCCGAGCGAACAGAGCAGTTCTTC
NA	TRBV10-3	13	NA	TRBJ2-1	CAISEVMVNEQFF	TGTGCCATCAGTGAGGTAATGGTCAATGAGCAGTTCTTC
NA	TRBV3-1	13	many	TRBJ2-7	CASSHIQPYEQYF	TGTGCCAGCAGCCATATACAACCCTACGAGCAGTACTTC
NA	TRBV12-3/TRBV12-4	12	many	TRBJ2-5	CASREYQETQYF	TGTGCCAGCAGGGAGTACCAAGAGACCCAGTACTTC
NA	TRBV20-1	15	many	TRBJ2-2	CSAVKGNVNTGELFF	TGCAGTGCTGTTAAGGGTAATGTCAACACCGGGGAGCTGTTTTTT
TRBD1	TRBV29-1	14	NA	TRBJ1-1	CSVVGRGRNTEAFF	TGCAGCGTTGTTGGCAGGGGGAGGAACACTGAAGCTTTCTTT
TRBD1	TRBV20-1	14	once	TRBJ2-5	CSARDMTGGLTRYF	TGCAGTGCTAGAGATATGACAGGGGGCCTGACCAGGTACTTC
NA	TRBV7-2	16	few	TRBJ2-7	CASSPQRQRVHYEQYF	TGTGCCAGCAGCCCTCAACGCCAGCGGGTCCATTACGAGCAGTACTTC
NA	TRBV13	12	few	TRBJ2-5	CAAARQQETQYF	TGTGCCGCAGCTCGACAGCAAGAGACCCAGTACTTC
NA	TRBV28	15	many	TRBJ2-3	CASSSPPGGTDTQYF	TGTGCCAGCAGTTCACCCCCCGGGGGCACAGATACGCAGTATTTT
TRBD2	TRBV7-2	14	many	TRBJ2-7	CASSYSSGRAEQYF	TGTGCCAGCAGCTACTCTAGCGGGAGGGCAGAGCAGTACTTC
NA	TRBV9	14	few	TRBJ1-4	CASSPRGRGEKLFF	TGTGCCAGCAGCCCTCGGGGGCGGGGTGAAAAACTGTTTTTT
TRBD1	TRBV7-3	15	NA	TRBJ1-6	CASSQTGGGNSPLHF	TGTGCCAGCAGCCAAACAGGGGGTGGTAATTCACCCCTCCACTTT
NA	TRBV20-1	15	NA	TRBJ1-5	CSAILPGTENQPQHF	TGCAGTGCTATTTTGCCAGGGACCGAAAATCAGCCCCAGCATTTT
NA	TRBV7-9	15	NA	TRBJ2-1	CASSYVVGSGNEQFF	TGTGCCAGCAGCTACGTAGTTGGGTCGGGCAATGAGCAGTTCTTC
NA	TRBV28	12	NA	TRBJ2-5	CASSGGLYSYYF	TGTGCCAGCAGCGGGGGACTTTATTCTTATTACTTC
NA	TRBV6-6	16	many	TRBJ1-2	CASSYSREPANYGYTF	TGTGCCAGCAGTTACTCCCGGGAACCAGCTAACTATGGCTACACCTTC
NA	TRBV7-2	13	NA	TRBJ2-1	CASSLRASGEQFF	TGTGCCAGCAGCTTGAGGGCCTCGGGTGAGCAGTTCTTC
NA	TRBV12-3/TRBV12-4	13	few	TRBJ1-2	CASSPTTNYGYTF	TGTGCCAGCAGCCCGACCACTAACTATGGCTACACCTTC
TRBD2	TRBV20-1	12	many	TRBJ2-7	CSARLAGAEQYF	TGCAGTGCTAGACTAGCGGGAGCCGAGCAGTACTTC
NA	TRBV18	15	many	TRBJ2-1	CASSPMGRGYNEQFF	TGTGCCAGCTCCCCAATGGGCAGGGGCTACAATGAGCAGTTCTTC
NA	TRBV27	14	NA	TRBJ2-7	CASIPGGSTYEQYF	TGTGCCAGCATTCCCGGGGGCAGTACCTACGAGCAGTACTTC
NA	TRBV9	14	NA	TRBJ1-2	CASSVRQNNYGYTF	TGTGCCAGCAGCGTCAGACAGAATAACTATGGCTACACCTTC
NA	TRBV28	15	many	TRBJ2-7	CASSVLATGTYEQYF	TGTGCCAGCAGTGTTCTAGCGACCGGAACCTACGAGCAGTACTTC
TRBD2	TRBV7-3	17	few	TRBJ2-2	CASSLLGGSAGPGELFF	TGTGCCAGCAGCTTACTTGGCGGGAGTGCGGGGCCCGGGGAGCTGTTTTTT
TRBD2	TRBV3-1	14	many	TRBJ2-1	CASSLGTSGDEQFF	TGTGCCAGCAGCCTCGGGACTAGTGGGGATGAGCAGTTCTTC
NA	TRBV7-8	14	many	TRBJ2-7	CASRLGRSSYEQYF	TGTGCCAGCAGACTGGGCCGGAGCTCCTACGAGCAGTACTTC
TRBD2	TRBV6-1	16	many	TRBJ2-3	CASSVHLAASTDTQYF	TGTGCCAGCAGTGTCCACCTAGCGGCAAGCACAGATACGCAGTATTTT
NA	TRBV12-3/TRBV12-4	14	many	TRBJ2-7	CASSSPRASYEQYF	TGTGCCAGCAGTAGCCCCCGAGCCTCCTACGAGCAGTACTTC
NA	TRBV12-3/TRBV12-4	15	NA	TRBJ2-7	CASSLGNRYPYEQYF	TGTGCCAGCAGTTTAGGGAATCGGTACCCCTACGAGCAGTACTTC
TRBD1	TRBV27	18	many	TRBJ2-2	CASIPRGLPMINTGELFF	TGTGCCAGCATTCCCAGGGGGCTGCCAATGATTAACACCGGGGAGCTGTTTTTT
TRBD1	TRBV28	19	few	TRBJ1-2	CASSLGQGAYLFTNCGYTF	TGTGCCAGCAGTTTGGGACAGGGGGCTTATTTATTCACTAACTGTGGCTACACCTTC
TRBD1	TRBV11-3	17	many	TRBJ2-1	CASRVDRGTSSYNEQFF	TGTGCCAGCAGAGTTGACAGGGGGACGAGCTCCTACAATGAGCAGTTCTTC
NA	TRBV2	11	NA	TRBJ2-5	CASHRAETQYF	TGTGCCAGCCACAGGGCAGAGACCCAGTACTTC
NA	TRBV20-1	12	many	TRBJ2-7	CSATNGLYEQYF	TGCAGTGCTACAAACGGGTTATACGAGCAGTACTTC
NA	TRBV6-1	16	NA	TRBJ2-3	CASKRGLGAGTDTQYF	TGTGCCAGCAAACGCGGCCTTGGGGCGGGCACAGATACGCAGTATTTT
TRBD2	TRBV28	15	many	TRBJ2-2	CAIQDGGWDTGELFF	TGTGCCATTCAGGACGGGGGGTGGGACACCGGGGAGCTGTTTTTT
TRBD2	TRBV6-2/TRBV6-3	13	NA	TRBJ2-2	CAGSLAGTGELFF	TGTGCCGGCAGTTTAGCGGGCACCGGGGAGCTGTTTTTT
NA	TRBV11-2	16	many	TRBJ2-1	CASTLFEQSSYNEQFF	TGTGCCAGCACCTTATTCGAACAGAGCTCCTACAATGAGCAGTTCTTC
TRBD1	TRBV19	15	NA	TRBJ2-5	CASSPPGQGTETQYF	TGTGCCAGTAGTCCGCCGGGACAGGGAACCGAGACCCAGTACTTC
NA	TRBV28	15	many	TRBJ2-7	CASSLLQGYPYEQYF	TGTGCCAGCAGTCTGTTACAGGGATATCCCTACGAGCAGTACTTC
NA	TRBV7-9	14	few	TRBJ2-7	CASSVNDGDVKRYF	TGTGCCAGCAGCGTTAACGATGGGGACGTGAAGCGGTACTTC
NA	TRBV15	15	NA	TRBJ1-1	CATSRDPGRDTEAFF	TGTGCCACCAGCAGAGATCCAGGGAGGGACACTGAAGCTTTCTTT
NA	TRBV6-2/TRBV6-3	14	few	TRBJ2-1	CASSYPGAINEQFF	TGTGCCAGCAGTTACCCCGGCGCGATCAATGAGCAGTTCTTC
TRBD1	TRBV11-3	16	few	TRBJ2-1	CASSSLEGAGYNEQFF	TGTGCCAGCAGCTCTCTAGAGGGGGCAGGGTACAATGAGCAGTTCTTC
NA	TRBV5-1	14	few	TRBJ1-5	CASSPGDSPQPQHF	TGCGCCAGCAGCCCCGGGGACTCCCCTCAGCCCCAGCATTTT
TRBD2	TRBV7-2	15	many	TRBJ2-7	CASSLGSGRVYEQYF	TGTGCCAGCAGCTTAGGTAGCGGGAGGGTCTATGAGCAGTACTTC
NA	TRBV11-2	18	many	TRBJ2-5	CASSSQRDKYYYQETQYF	TGTGCCAGCAGCTCCCAGAGGGACAAATACTATTACCAAGAGACCCAGTACTTC
NA	TRBV3-1	15	many	TRBJ2-2	CASSRRDIYTGELFF	TGTGCCAGCAGCCGCCGGGACATTTACACCGGGGAGCTGTTTTTT
TRBD1	TRBV6-6	16	many	TRBJ1-6	CASSYSNRGSNSPLHF	TGTGCCAGCAGTTACTCTAACAGGGGAAGTAATTCACCCCTCCACTTT
TRBD1	TRBV4-1	14	few	TRBJ1-5	CASSYRGKGQPQHF	TGCGCCAGTTCCTACAGGGGGAAAGGTCAGCCCCAGCATTTT
NA	TRBV7-2	15	few	TRBJ2-2	CASSLGTWNTGELFF	TGTGCCAGCAGCTTAGGGACGTGGAACACCGGGGAGCTGTTTTTT
NA	TRBV28	12	many	TRBJ1-2	CASSFVGEGYTF	TGTGCCAGCAGTTTCGTTGGAGAGGGCTACACCTTC
NA	TRBV6-2/TRBV6-3	13	few	TRBJ2-1	CASGYSSYNEQFF	TGTGCCAGCGGGTATAGCTCCTACAATGAGCAGTTCTTC
TRBD2	TRBV28	14	many	TRBJ2-1	CASNLGGPGAEQFF	TGTGCCAGCAACCTGGGAGGGCCCGGGGCTGAGCAGTTCTTC
NA	TRBV29-1	13	few	TRBJ2-2	CSTLDPATGELFF	TGCAGCACCCTGGACCCCGCCACCGGGGAGCTGTTTTTT
TRBD1	TRBV6-1	15	few	TRBJ2-7	CASRPPQGASTEQYF	TGTGCCAGCAGGCCTCCCCAGGGGGCGTCCACCGAGCAGTACTTC
TRBD2	TRBV6-1	15	many	TRBJ2-7	CASSDRGSGSFEQYF	TGTGCCAGCAGTGATAGGGGAAGCGGGAGTTTCGAGCAGTACTTC